The source of this T cell receptor beta chain is a study of chemoradiotherapy in HPV16-positive cancers. V gave up 6 bases and J gave up 6 bases, with 12 bases separating them. Germline CDR1 and CDR2: MNHNS and SASEGT. The CDR3 has 13 amino acids. The table came from immunoSEQ multiplex PCR; TCRdb's copy has only in-frame clones and leaves some out. Here the sample spans around 17,000 clones, about two thirds being singletons. The receptor's source is a human donor with HPV-associated anogenital cancer. This sequence joins TRBV6-1 and TRBJ2-1; D uncertain. The sequenced sample was tumor tissue, obtained from a patient who underwent chemoradiotherapy. Written as DNA, the CDR3 is TGTGCCAGCAGGAGCGAGCCTGCCAATGAGCAGTTCTTC. Protein: CASRSEPANEQFF.